A selection of T cell receptor beta chains follows, all from one sample in a study of shared clonotypes between healthy human individuals. Here immunoSEQ multiplex PCR was the method, and the copy in TCRdb shows in-frame clones only, minus some. The sample holds about 490,000 clones, roughly 78% seen once. Sequencing input: PBMCs. These receptors all stem from a middle-aged woman in good health. Some clones in this sample may be carry-over from other donors' samples. CDR3s include the opening cysteine and the closing phenylalanine or tryptophan. A D gene is named only where the DNA matches it firmly. Rows may omit the clone size; those that give it use once, few, many or a size class.

V	J	D	size	DNA	CDR3
TRBV7-9	TRBJ1-2	TRBD1	few	TGTGCCAGCAGCTTAACCGGGACAGACTATGGCTACACCTTC	CASSLTGTDYGYTF
TRBV7-3	TRBJ2-1	TRBD2	NA	TGTGCCAGCAGCTTAACGCACCCTAGCGGGACGGGCGATGAGCAGTTCTTC	CASSLTHPSGTGDEQFF
TRBV2	TRBJ2-3	NA	NA	TGTGCCAGCAGGTCCGGGTGGAGGGAAAGGGATACGCAGTATTTT	CASRSGWRERDTQYF
TRBV7-6	TRBJ2-3	NA	once	TGTGCCAGCAGCTCGCGAGGACTGGGGCCTAGCACAGATACGCAGTATTTT	CASSSRGLGPSTDTQYF
TRBV19	TRBJ2-1	NA	NA	TGTGCCAGTAGTATTGGAGTCTACAATGAGCAGTTCTTC	CASSIGVYNEQFF
TRBV28	TRBJ2-1	TRBD2	NA	TGTGCCAGCAGTTTAGGGACTAGCGTCAATGAGCAGTTCTTC	CASSLGTSVNEQFF
TRBV28	TRBJ1-2	NA	NA	TGTGCCAGCAGTTTATGGGACAACTATGGCTACACCTTC	CASSLWDNYGYTF
TRBV7-8	TRBJ2-7	NA	NA	TGTGCCAGCAGCTTGACGGAAGGCGAGCAGTACTTC	CASSLTEGEQYF
TRBV5-1	TRBJ2-2	NA	many	TGCGCCAGCAGCTTGGGACTATCGAACACCGGGGAGCTGTTTTTT	CASSLGLSNTGELFF
TRBV5-1	TRBJ2-3	TRBD1	NA	TGCGCCAGCAACCTCGGGACAGCGTTAACAGATACGCAGTATTTT	CASNLGTALTDTQYF
TRBV4-3	TRBJ2-7	NA	NA	TGCGCCAGCAGCCAGTCGCGAGAATTCTACGAGCAGTACTTC	CASSQSREFYEQYF
TRBV5-5	TRBJ2-7	NA	NA	TGTGCCAGCAGCCCGGTGTGGGACCAGTCCTACGAGCAGTACTTC	CASSPVWDQSYEQYF
TRBV28	TRBJ2-5	TRBD2	NA	TGTGCCAGCAGAGGGCTAGCGGGAGTTGAGACCCAGTACTTC	CASRGLAGVETQYF
TRBV9	TRBJ2-1	TRBD2	NA	TGTGCCAGCAGCCCGGCCGGGACTAGCGGGAATGAGCAGTTCTTC	CASSPAGTSGNEQFF
TRBV2	TRBJ1-1	NA	NA	TGTGCCGCAACAGGGAGGCTTGGGAGCACTGAAGCTTTCTTT	CAATGRLGSTEAFF
TRBV2	TRBJ2-3	NA	NA	TGTGCCAGCAATCAGCGGGCGGACACAGATACGCAGTATTTT	CASNQRADTDTQYF
TRBV6-6	TRBJ1-1	NA	NA	TGTGCCAGCAGTTACGGACAGAGCACTGAAGCTTTCTTT	CASSYGQSTEAFF
TRBV6-1	TRBJ1-2	NA	NA	TGTGCCAGCAGTGGAGGGGGAGCTAACTATGGCTACACCTTC	CASSGGGANYGYTF
TRBV2	TRBJ2-7	TRBD2	NA	TGTGCCAGCGTCGCAACAACGGGAGGTTACGAGCAGTACTTC	CASVATTGGYEQYF
TRBV11-2	TRBJ1-2	NA	NA	TGTGCCAGCAGCCCAACGGGACTTTCGGGCTACACCTTC	CASSPTGLSGYTF
TRBV5-1	TRBJ2-5	NA	NA	TGCGCCAGCAGCTCCAGCCAAGAGACCCAGTACTTC	CASSSSQETQYF
TRBV28	TRBJ2-7	NA	NA	TGTGCCAGCAGTCCTAACGGGATCGGAGTTTACGAGCAGTACTTC	CASSPNGIGVYEQYF
TRBV30	TRBJ1-6	NA	once	TGTGCCTGGAGAGCGGGGTCCCTCCACTTT	CAWRAGSLHF
TRBV2	TRBJ2-7	NA	NA	TGTGCCGGTTCGACAGCCCAAGGAGCCTACGAGCAGTACTTC	CAGSTAQGAYEQYF
TRBV11-3	TRBJ2-1	NA	NA	TGTGCCAGCAGCTTAGAGCCGGACGGCCCGGAGCAGTTCTTC	CASSLEPDGPEQFF
TRBV7-9	TRBJ1-1	TRBD1	once	TGTGCCAGCAGTCGACAGGGCGACACTGAAGCTTTCTTT	CASSRQGDTEAFF
TRBV5-1	TRBJ1-2	TRBD1	NA	TGCGCCAGCAGCTTGGGGACAGGGGGTGACTATGGCTACACCTTC	CASSLGTGGDYGYTF
TRBV11-2	TRBJ2-3	TRBD2	NA	TGTGCCAGCAGCCGTCCGGCGGGAGGGCCTTCAGATACGCAGTATTTT	CASSRPAGGPSDTQYF
TRBV19	TRBJ2-2	TRBD2	NA	TGTGCCAGTAGCCAGGGACTAGCTGCAAGGACCGGGGAGCTGTTTTTT	CASSQGLAARTGELFF
TRBV4-1	TRBJ2-5	TRBD2	NA	TGCGCCAGCAGCCGCGGGACTAGCGGGAGTGGGGAGACCCAGTACTTC	CASSRGTSGSGETQYF
TRBV5-4	TRBJ2-7	NA	NA	TGTGCCAGCAGCTTGGAGGAGTTGGCGGCAGAGCAGTACTTC	CASSLEELAAEQYF
TRBV10-3	TRBJ2-1	TRBD2	NA	TGTGCCATCAGTGAGTCGAGGGAGGGGGAGCAGTTCTTC	CAISESREGEQFF
TRBV5-6	TRBJ2-1	TRBD1	NA	TGTGCCAGCAGCTGGACAGGGGGCCATGAGCAGTTCTTC	CASSWTGGHEQFF
TRBV28	TRBJ2-7	TRBD1	few	TGTGCCAGCAGTTTCTTCCCGGACAGGGCAAACTTCGGCTACGAGCAGTACTTC	CASSFFPDRANFGYEQYF
TRBV6-6	TRBJ2-1	NA	NA	TGTGCCAGCAGTTACTCAGCTCTCCGGGGTTGGAATGAGCAGTTCTTC	CASSYSALRGWNEQFF
TRBV18	TRBJ1-2	TRBD1	NA	TGTGCCAGCTCATCGGACAGGGGAGGAAGCTATGGCTACACCTTC	CASSSDRGGSYGYTF
TRBV6-1	TRBJ2-1	NA	NA	TGTGCCCTTAGTAGAGACCCGGGCACCTACAATGAGCAGTTCTTC	CALSRDPGTYNEQFF
TRBV6-5	TRBJ2-1	NA	few	TGTGCCAGCACCAAGGGGGCGGGATCCTACAATGAGCAGTTCTTC	CASTKGAGSYNEQFF
TRBV6-1	TRBJ2-1	NA	once	TGTGCCAGCAGTGAATTGGGGGACCGCCTCTACAATGAGCAGTTCTTC	CASSELGDRLYNEQFF
TRBV15	TRBJ1-5	NA	NA	TGTGCCACCAGCAGAGATCGGCAGGGACAGCCCCAGCATTTT	CATSRDRQGQPQHF
TRBV5-6	TRBJ1-2	TRBD1	NA	TGTGCCAGCAGCTTTACAGGGGTGAATGGCTATGGCTACACCTTC	CASSFTGVNGYGYTF
TRBV6-5	TRBJ1-1	NA	few	TGTGCCAGCAGTCGCCCGGGGGCTAAGGGAGCTTTCTTT	CASSRPGAKGAFF
TRBV28	TRBJ2-1	NA	NA	TGTGCCAGCAGTTTTGTGGGAACAGGGAAGAATGAGCAGTTCTTC	CASSFVGTGKNEQFF
TRBV2	TRBJ2-3	TRBD2	NA	TGTGCCAGCAGTGAGGGGTCGGGAGGGCCGGTCGATACGCAGTATTTT	CASSEGSGGPVDTQYF
TRBV25-1	TRBJ1-2	NA	NA	TGTGCCAGCAGTGAATATCCGGTACGCGGCTACACCTTC	CASSEYPVRGYTF
TRBV18	TRBJ2-7	NA	few	TGTGCCAGCTCGTCCCCCTCCGACTCCTACGAGCAGTACTTC	CASSSPSDSYEQYF
TRBV6-5	TRBJ2-1	NA	few	TGTGCCAGCAGGGGCCGGGTGGGCTTTGAGCAGTTCTTC	CASRGRVGFEQFF
TRBV7-2	TRBJ2-2	NA	NA	TGTGCCAGCAGCCCTAGACCCACTAGCATAACCGGGGAGCTGTTTTTT	CASSPRPTSITGELFF
TRBV28	TRBJ2-3	TRBD2	NA	TGTGCCAGCAGTTCTCTCCTAGCGGGAGGGGGGGTTACAGATACGCAGTATTTT	CASSSLLAGGGVTDTQYF
TRBV2	TRBJ2-3	NA	NA	TGTGCCAGCAGCGCGTTGGCGGGATTGGCAGATACGCAGTATTTT	CASSALAGLADTQYF